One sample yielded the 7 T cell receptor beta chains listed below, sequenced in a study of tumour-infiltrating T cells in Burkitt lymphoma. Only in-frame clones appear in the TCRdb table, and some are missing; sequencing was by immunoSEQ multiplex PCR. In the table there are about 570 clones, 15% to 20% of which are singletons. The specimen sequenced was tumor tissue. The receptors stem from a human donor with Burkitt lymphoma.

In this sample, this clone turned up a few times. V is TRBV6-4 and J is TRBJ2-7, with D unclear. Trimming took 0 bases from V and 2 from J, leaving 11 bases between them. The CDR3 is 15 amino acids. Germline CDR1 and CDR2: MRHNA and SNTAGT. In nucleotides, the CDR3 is TGTGCCAGCAGTGACTCGATTAGAGGCCCCTACGAGCAGTACTTC. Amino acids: CASSDSIRGPYEQYF.

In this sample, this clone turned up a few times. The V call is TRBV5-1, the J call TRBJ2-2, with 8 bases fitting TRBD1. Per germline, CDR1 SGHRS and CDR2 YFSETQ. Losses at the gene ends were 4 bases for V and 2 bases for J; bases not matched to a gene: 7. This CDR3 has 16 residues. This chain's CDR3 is CASSTGQGRNTGELFF. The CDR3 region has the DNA TGCGCCAGCAGCACAGGACAGGGACGCAACACCGGGGAGCTGTTTTTT. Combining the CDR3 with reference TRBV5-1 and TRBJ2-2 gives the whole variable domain KAGVTQTPRYLIKTRGQQVTLSCSPISGHRSVSWYQQTPGQGLQFLFEYFSETQRNKGNFPGRFSGRQFSNSRSEMNVSTLELGDSALYLCASSTGQGRNTGELFFGEGSRLTVL.

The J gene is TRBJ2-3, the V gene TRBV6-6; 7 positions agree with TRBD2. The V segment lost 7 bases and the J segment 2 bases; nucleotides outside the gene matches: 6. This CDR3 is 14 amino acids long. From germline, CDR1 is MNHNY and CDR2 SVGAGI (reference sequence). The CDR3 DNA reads TGTGCCAGCATGCAAGCGGGACCCACAGATACGCAGTATTTT. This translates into CASMQAGPTDTQYF.

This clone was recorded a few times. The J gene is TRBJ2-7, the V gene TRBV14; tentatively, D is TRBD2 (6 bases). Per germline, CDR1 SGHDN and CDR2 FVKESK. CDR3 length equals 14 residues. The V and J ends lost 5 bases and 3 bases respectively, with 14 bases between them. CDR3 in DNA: TGTGCCAGCAGCGTCTTCGGGGGTATCTACGAGCAGTACTTC. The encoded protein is CASSVFGGIYEQYF.

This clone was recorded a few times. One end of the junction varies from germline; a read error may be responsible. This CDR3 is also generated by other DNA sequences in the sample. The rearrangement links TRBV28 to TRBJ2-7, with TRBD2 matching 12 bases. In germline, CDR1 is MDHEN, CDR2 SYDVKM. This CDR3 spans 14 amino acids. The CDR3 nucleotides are TGTGCCAGCAGTTTAACTAGCGGGAGGTATCAGCAGTATTTC. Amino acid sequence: CASSLTSGRYQQYF. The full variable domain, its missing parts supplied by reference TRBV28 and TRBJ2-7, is DVKVTQSSRYLVKRTGEKVFLECVQDMDHENMFWYRQDPGLGLRLIYFSYDVKMKEKGDIPEGYSVSREKKERFSLILESASTNQTSMYLCASSLTSGRYQQYFGPGTRLTVT.

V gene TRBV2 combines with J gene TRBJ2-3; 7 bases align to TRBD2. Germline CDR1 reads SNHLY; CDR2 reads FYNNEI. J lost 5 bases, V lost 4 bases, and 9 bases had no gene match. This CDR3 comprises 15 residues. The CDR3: CASSGGRAGGDTQYF. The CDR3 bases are TGTGCCAGCAGTGGGGGGAGGGCCGGCGGAGATACGCAGTATTTT.

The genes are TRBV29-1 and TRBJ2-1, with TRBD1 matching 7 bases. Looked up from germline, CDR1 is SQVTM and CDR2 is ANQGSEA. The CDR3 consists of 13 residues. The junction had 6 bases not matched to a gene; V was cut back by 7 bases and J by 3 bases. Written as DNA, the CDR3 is TGCAGCGGCGGACAGGTGAACTACAATGAGCAGTTCTTC. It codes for CSGGQVNYNEQFF.